Sequencing of this T cell receptor beta chain was carried out in a study of T cells after posttransplantation cyclophosphamide. A remark on this clone: Its antigen remains unknown.

Points from the study as a whole: Recipient CMV seropositivity and CMV reactivation strongly tracked TRB clonality. Donor-recipient repertoire similarity was low at 1-2 months, rising over year one.

Generated by immunoSEQ multiplex PCR, the TCRdb table keeps only in-frame clones and is missing some. The sample includes about 32,000 clones, approximately 90% seen only once; the top ten take 14% to 15%. The CDR3 is 13 amino acids. V lost 6 bases to trimming and J lost 5 bases, with 13 bases between them. The germline V gene has CDR1 MNHNS and CDR2 SASEGT. The sequencing sample was made of PBMCs. The sequence was obtained from a woman between 40 and 55 years old with a blood cancer, CMV-positive, and with a related stem cell donor. The gene calls are TRBV6-1 and TRBJ1-1; no firm D call. CDR3 sequence reads: CASSPGRGTEAFF. The CDR3 bases are TGTGCCAGCAGCCCTGGGCGGGGAACTGAAGCTTTCTTT.